One sample yielded the 26 T cell receptor beta chains listed below, sequenced in a study of blood T cell repertoires in COVID-19. Data came from immunoSEQ multiplex PCR; TCRdb stores just in-frame clones and leaves some out. The sample has about 170,000 clones; approximately 84% are singletons. The sample consisted of peripheral blood. These receptors all come from a woman at least 80 years old with acute or convalescent COVID-19.

This clone has a handful of counts. The chain carries TRBV2 and TRBJ1-2; D is undetermined. The CDR3 length is 12 residues. V was pared by 6 bases and J by 8 bases, with 13 bases between. CDR1 SNHLY and CDR2 FYNNEI come from the germline V gene. CDR3 bases: TGTGCCAGCAGCCCAGGTGGAGGAGGCTACACCTTC. Its protein product is CASSPGGGGYTF.

The chain is built from TRBV5-4 and TRBJ1-4, with D uncertain. The germline V and J ends were trimmed by 4 bases and 4 bases, with 8 bases remaining between them. From germline, CDR1 is SGHNT and CDR2 YYREEE (reference sequence). The CDR3 is 13 amino acids. The CDR3 DNA is TGTGCCAGCAGCACGGGGAATAATGAAAAACTGTTTTTT. Protein: CASSTGNNEKLFF.

The rearrangement uses TRBV19 and TRBJ2-2, with D uncertain. The germline CDR1 and CDR2 sequences are LNHDA and SQIVND (reference sequence). The ends were cut back, 2 bases at V and 6 bases at J, with 10 bases in the middle. The length of the CDR3 is 14 residues. As DNA, the CDR3 is TGTGCCAGTAGTATACCTAGGATGGCCGGGGAGCTGTTTTTT. Translation: CASSIPRMAGELFF.

The chain employs TRBV5-1 and TRBJ1-6; 10 bases fit TRBD1. This CDR3 is built from 19 residues. V dropped 4 bases and J dropped 0; count of bases not matched to a gene: 10. Germline assignment: CDR1 SGHRS and CDR2 YFSETQ. In nucleotides, the CDR3 is TGCGCCAGCAGCGCCGGACAGGGGGGCAAAGGCTCCTATAATTCACCCCTCCACTTT. It codes for CASSAGQGGKGSYNSPLHF.

The chain couples TRBV5-4 to TRBJ2-1; 9 bases are a match to TRBD2. Germline V CDR1 and CDR2: SGHNT, YYREEE (reference sequence). The trim removed 0 bases at V and 8 bases at J, leaving 0 bases unmatched. CDR3 size: 13 residues. The CDR3 loop is CASSLGGRDEQFF. CDR3 bases: TGTGCCAGCAGCTTGGGCGGGAGGGATGAGCAGTTCTTC.

The rearrangement joins TRBV7-8 to TRBJ1-5, with 10 bases fitting TRBD1. Germline V gene data show CDR1 as SGHVS and CDR2 as FQNEAQ. Trimming removed 5 bases from V and 6 bases from J; junction bases left unmatched: 10. The CDR3 extends over 16 amino acids. CDR3 residues: CASSPATGGKVQPQHF. The CDR3 DNA is TGTGCCAGCAGCCCAGCGACAGGGGGCAAAGTTCAGCCCCAGCATTTT.

This clone was observed a few times. The gene calls are TRBV4-1 and TRBJ2-5, with D possibly matching TRBD1 (6 bases). In germline, CDR1 is MGHRA, CDR2 YSYEKL. Trimming cost V 2 bases and J 4 bases, with 17 bases left between them. CDR3 length equals 16 residues. DNA of the CDR3: TGCGCCAGCAGCCAATCCCCGGTACAGGGTCCAGAGACCCAGTACTTC. Protein product: CASSQSPVQGPETQYF.

This chain connects TRBV4-1 to TRBJ1-5; D unresolved. The V end lost 3 bases, the J end lost 3 bases, and 9 bases lay between the germline ends. The germline gives CDR1 MGHRA, CDR2 YSYEKL. This CDR3 is 14 amino acids long. The CDR3 is CASSQQVSNQPQHF. The CDR3 DNA follows: TGCGCCAGCAGCCAGCAGGTCTCCAATCAGCCCCAGCATTTT.

The chain uses TRBV30 and TRBJ2-1, with D perhaps TRBD1 (6 bases). Germline V CDR1 and CDR2: GTSNPN, SVGIG (reference sequence). This CDR3 is built from 15 residues. V was shortened by 2 bases and J by 0 bases, with 11 bases between the two germline ends. The CDR3 region is CAWSLGRGSYNEQFF. DNA of the CDR3: TGTGCCTGGAGTTTGGGCAGGGGCTCCTACAATGAGCAGTTCTTC.

This chain joins TRBV6-2 or TRBV6-3 and TRBJ1-6; TRBD1 agrees at 8 bases. Germline lookup yields CDR1 MNHEY and CDR2 SVGEGT. This CDR3 comprises 17 residues. V gave up 2 bases and J gave up 7 bases; unmatched junction bases: 10. The CDR3 DNA follows: TGTGCCAGCAGTTACGGGCCGCAGGGGGCGCTGAATTCACCCCTCCACTTT. Its translation: CASSYGPQGALNSPLHF.

The V call is TRBV10-3, the J call TRBJ2-5, with a tentative D call TRBD2 (5 bases). V gave up 2 bases and J gave up 3 bases, with 10 bases separating them. The length of the CDR3 is 14 residues. CDR1 is ENHRY and CDR2 is SYGVKD in the germline V gene. The CDR3 is CAISEGEREETQYF. CDR3 in DNA: TGTGCCATCAGTGAGGGGGAGAGAGAAGAGACCCAGTACTTC.

V and J are TRBV10-2 and TRBJ2-3, with D tentatively TRBD2 (5 bases). Germline values: CDR1 WSHSY, CDR2 SAAADI. The CDR3 totals 13 residues. Here the CDR3 reads CAVEERSTDTQYF. The CDR3 bases are TGCGCGGTGGAAGAGCGGAGCACAGATACGCAGTATTTT.

The chain has TRBV6-5 and TRBJ2-7, with TRBD2 as a possible D gene (6 bases). Trimming cost V 0 bases and J 1 base, with 13 bases left between them. The CDR3 sequence is 16 residues long. Germline CDR1 is MNHEY and CDR2 is SVGAGI. CDR3 coding DNA: TGTGCCAGCAGTTACTCTCTTACGGGAGAGTCCTACGAGCAGTACTTC. Residues: CASSYSLTGESYEQYF.

This rearrangement joins TRBV19 to TRBJ1-1; 7 positions match TRBD1. Looked up from germline, CDR1 is LNHDA and CDR2 is SQIVND (reference sequence). The CDR3 has 12 residues. V was pared by 11 bases and J by 5 bases, with 8 bases of the junction left unmatched. CDR3 amino acids: CAARQGGTEAFF. The CDR3 DNA reads as TGTGCCGCCCGACAGGGCGGGACTGAAGCTTTCTTT.

This clone turned up a few times. The CDR3 protein is CASRPGQGGQPQHF. The CDR3 DNA sequence: TGTGCCAGCAGGCCGGGACAGGGAGGACAGCCCCAGCATTTT. The chain is built from TRBV6-5 and TRBJ1-5; 9 bases are a match to TRBD1. Looked up from germline, CDR1 is MNHEY and CDR2 is SVGAGI. The CDR3 is 14 residues long. V lost 6 bases, J lost 7 bases, and 7 bases stayed unmatched.

The chain has TRBV19 and TRBJ2-3; 9 nucleotides line up with TRBD2. Germline CDR1 LNHDA, CDR2 SQIVND (reference sequence). V shed 3 bases, J shed 2 bases, and the junction held 9 bases outside the gene matches. The CDR3 length is 17 residues. The CDR3 region is CASSITSSGDFTDTQYF. CDR3 in DNA: TGTGCCAGTAGTATTACGTCTAGCGGGGACTTCACAGATACGCAGTATTTT.

The rearrangement joins TRBV27 to TRBJ1-2, with D possibly being TRBD1 (6 bases). This CDR3 is built from 13 residues. V lost 5 bases, J lost 8 bases, and 15 bases lay in between. Germline values: CDR1 MNHEY, CDR2 SMNVEV (reference sequence). CDR3 loop: CASSRTWGQGYTF. The CDR3 coding sequence is TGTGCCAGCAGTCGGACCTGGGGGCAGGGCTACACCTTC.

This chain connects TRBV7-9 to TRBJ1-3, with D possibly TRBD1 on 5 matching bases. CDR1 and CDR2 from the germline V gene are SEHNR and FQNEAQ (reference sequence). With 5 bases removed from V and 0 bases from J, the gap between germline ends came to 8 bases. This CDR3 is 14 amino acids long. DNA of the CDR3: TGTGCCAGCAGCCAGACAGCCTCTGGAAACACCATATATTTT. Its translation: CASSQTASGNTIYF.

The chain joins TRBV14 to TRBJ2-4; 8 bases match TRBD1. The V and J ends lost 0 bases and 1 base, in that order; junction bases with no gene match: 2. The CDR3 consists of 16 residues. The germline V gene encodes CDR1 SGHDN and CDR2 FVKESK. CDR3 sequence reads: CASSQEDRAAKNIQYF. CDR3 in DNA: TGTGCCAGCAGCCAAGAGGACAGGGCGGCCAAAAACATTCAGTACTTC.

The V call is TRBV6-5, the J call TRBJ2-7; D may be TRBD2 (6 bases). Trimming took off 6 bases at V and 1 base at J, with 10 bases between the two ends. CDR1 is MNHEY, CDR2 SVGAGI, per germline. The CDR3 length is 13 residues. The CDR3 spells CASRAGPSYEQYF. The DNA for the CDR3 is TGTGCCAGCAGGGCGGGACCTTCCTACGAGCAGTACTTC.

The V call is TRBV24-1, the J call TRBJ2-2; TRBD1 aligns across 7 bases. Trimming cost V 4 bases and J 1 base; bases outside gene matches: 5. This CDR3 has 16 residues. Germline V gene sequence: CDR1 KGHDR, CDR2 SFDVKD. The CDR3 spells CATSDSGTENTGELFF. CDR3 bases: TGTGCCACCAGTGACTCCGGGACAGAGAACACCGGGGAGCTGTTTTTT.

The chain uses TRBV10-2 and TRBJ2-7; 8 bases map to TRBD2. This CDR3 is 16 amino acids long. Per the germline V gene, CDR1 is WSHSY and CDR2 is SAAADI. After removal of 0 bases from V and 3 bases from J, the junction contained 7 bases not matched to a gene. Here the CDR3 reads CASSESGGLAGYEQYF. For the CDR3, the DNA is TGCGCCAGCAGTGAGTCGGGAGGGCTAGCGGGCTACGAGCAGTACTTC.

This chain links TRBV10-3 with TRBJ2-1; TRBD1 might be the D (6 bases). Germline lookup yields CDR1 ENHRY and CDR2 SYGVKD. Trimming left V 1 base short and J 7 bases short, with 8 bases between. This CDR3 has 13 residues. In DNA form, the CDR3 reads TGTGCCATCAGTGAGTTCGACAGGAATGAGCAGTTCTTC. This codes for CAISEFDRNEQFF.

The table lists this clone with a few counts. The chain uses TRBV5-6 and TRBJ2-5; 10 bases are a match to TRBD2. Germline-derived CDR1 and CDR2 are SGHDT and YYEEEE. With 3 bases clipped from V and 2 bases from J, the junction kept 10 bases outside the gene matches. CDR3 size: 17 residues. CDR3 region: CASSYDPGLAVQETQYF. CDR3 DNA: TGTGCCAGCAGCTACGACCCCGGACTAGCGGTTCAAGAGACCCAGTACTTC.

The chain links TRBV7-9 to TRBJ1-1, with D possibly matching TRBD1 (5 bases). Germline CDR1 is SEHNR and CDR2 is FQNEAQ (reference sequence). The CDR3 runs to 14 residues. The V gene lost 3 bases and the J gene lost 5 bases, with 13 bases spanning the gap. The CDR3 nucleotides read TGTGCCAGCAGCTTCCAGCTGGGGGGGACTGAAGCTTTCTTT. This translates into CASSFQLGGTEAFF. The whole variable domain, filled in from reference TRBV7-9 and TRBJ1-1, reads DTGVSQNPRHKITKRGQNVTFRCDPISEHNRLYWYRQTLGQGPEFLTYFQNEAQLEKSRLLSDRFSAERPKGSFSTLEIQRTEQGDSAMYLCASSFQLGGTEAFFGQGTRLTVV.

In nucleotides, the CDR3 is TGTGCCAGCAGCCCGATAGTAGCGGGATCCTCCTACAATGAGCAGTTCTTC. It codes for CASSPIVAGSSYNEQFF. The chain is built from TRBV7-9 and TRBJ2-1; 8 bases are shared with TRBD2. In germline, CDR1 is SEHNR, CDR2 FQNEAQ (reference sequence). J gave up 0 bases and V 5 bases, and 9 bases lay outside the gene matches. The CDR3 spans 17 residues.